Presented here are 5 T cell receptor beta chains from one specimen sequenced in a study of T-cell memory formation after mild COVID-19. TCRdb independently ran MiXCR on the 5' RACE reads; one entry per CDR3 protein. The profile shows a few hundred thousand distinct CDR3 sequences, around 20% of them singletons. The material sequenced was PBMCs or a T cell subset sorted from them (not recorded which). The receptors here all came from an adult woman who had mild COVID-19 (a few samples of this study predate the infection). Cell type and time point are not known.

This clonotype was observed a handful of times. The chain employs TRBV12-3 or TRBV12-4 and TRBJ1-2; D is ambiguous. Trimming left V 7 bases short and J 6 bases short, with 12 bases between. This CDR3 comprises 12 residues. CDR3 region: CASKSGLDGYTF. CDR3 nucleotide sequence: TGTGCCAGCAAGAGTGGCTTGGATGGCTACACCTTC.

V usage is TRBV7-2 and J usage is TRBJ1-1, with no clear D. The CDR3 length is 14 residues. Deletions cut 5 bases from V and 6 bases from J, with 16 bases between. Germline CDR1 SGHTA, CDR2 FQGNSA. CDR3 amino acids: CASSPGRARPEAFF. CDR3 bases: TGTGCCAGCAGCCCGGGGAGGGCAAGGCCTGAAGCTTTCTTT. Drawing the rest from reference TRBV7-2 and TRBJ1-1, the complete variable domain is GAGVSQSPSNKVTEKGKDVELRCDPISGHTALYWYRQSLGQGLEFLIYFQGNSAPDKSGLPSDRFSAERTGGSVSTLTIQRTQQEDSAVYLCASSPGRARPEAFFGQGTRLTVV.

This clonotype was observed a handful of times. The CDR3 is CASSVGENTPGELFF. The CDR3 DNA sequence: TGTGCCAGCAGCGTAGGGGAGAACACCCCCGGGGAGCTGTTTTTT. The rearrangement uses TRBV9 and TRBJ2-2; a weak D match, TRBD2 (5 bases). V was clipped by 0 bases and J by 6 bases, with 12 bases between them. Germline V CDR1 and CDR2: SGDLS, YYNGEE. CDR3 length: 15 amino acids.

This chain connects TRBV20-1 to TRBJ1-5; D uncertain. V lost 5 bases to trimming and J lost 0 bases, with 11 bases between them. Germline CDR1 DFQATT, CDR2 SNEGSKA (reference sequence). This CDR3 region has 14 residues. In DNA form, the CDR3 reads TGCAGTGCTCAGAAGATGGGTAGCAATCAGCCCCAGCATTTT. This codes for CSAQKMGSNQPQHF.

In DNA form, the CDR3 reads TGTGCCAGCAGCTCAAGAGCGGGGCCGGATACGCAGTATTTT. Its translation is CASSSRAGPDTQYF. The chain couples TRBV7-3 to TRBJ2-3; 7 bases map to TRBD2. The germline gives CDR1 SGHTA, CDR2 FQGTGA. V dropped 4 bases and J dropped 6; count of bases not matched to a gene: 7. The CDR3 is made up of 14 amino acids.